This T cell receptor (beta chain) was sequenced during a study of vaccination and CD4 T cells after COVID-19 (dated by TCRdb to the early 2020s). At the level of the whole study: Convalescent patients had a positive SARS-CoV-2 result on nasal swab PCR, and of these patients, some ten had mild disease and one had severe disease. In control cultures, a CEFX viral epitope pool was used as positive control, an HIV-1 Nef peptide pool was used as negative control, or no peptide was added. For stimulating the cultures, overlapping spike peptide pools were used, derived from SARS-CoV-2 as well as from the common cold coronaviruses HCoV-NL63, HCoV-OC43 and HCoV-229E. The convalescent cohort included six males and four females, with two Hispanic individuals, seven Caucasians, two Asians and one multiracial person. The spike-specific CD4+ TCR repertoire was compared before and after mRNA vaccination in nine to ten COVID-19 convalescent patients and a handful of infection-naive healthy vaccine recipients. Two doses of either the Pfizer-BioNTech BNT162b2 vaccine (n=8) or the Moderna mRNA-1273 vaccine (n=2) were administered to participants. Post-COVID blood samples were collected from convalescent patients a median of around 96 days after diagnosis, with a range of about 30 to 180 days. A few convalescent patients gave samples both early after vaccination (day 14) and late after vaccination (days 161 to 241). Post-vaccine blood samples were collected a median of approximately eleven weeks after the second vaccine dose, ranging from roughly 13 to 241 days. The paper's findings and limits, for the study overall: Nearly all vaccine-specific clones in convalescent patients (304 of 307) were mono-reactive for SARS-CoV-2 spike rather than cross-reactive with common cold coronaviruses. The median count of SARS-CoV-2-reactive clonotypes went up from around 21 after infection to about 41 after vaccination, although the change was not significant. Relatively few convalescent patients were included in the study, and early timepoints after natural infection were not analyzed. In convalescent patients, a median approximately 86% of post-vaccine SARS-CoV-2-reactive clones were detected only after vaccination, suggesting vaccine-specific priming.

The time point label, read with the paper, signifies: late sampling 161 to 241 days after vaccination in a few convalescent patients. This sample's treatment or condition label indicates: approximately nine-day PBMC culture with coronavirus spike peptide pools or control peptides (ViraFEST assay). The ViraFEST assay was used in the study, in which antigen-specific T cells were expanded with peptide pools and expanded clonotypes were subsequently identified by TCR sequencing. The convalescent patients' positive SARS-CoV-2 PCR tests fell between March and December 2020, which was before the Alpha, Beta and Delta variants emerged in the United States. Each well held 2 million to 2.5 million PBMCs cultured with approximately 10 ug/ml peptide pools in IMDM containing approximately 4.8% human AB serum and around 9 IU/ml IL-2. Half of the culture medium was replaced with fresh IL-2-containing medium on days 3 and 7. CD4+ T cells were isolated after roughly nine days of culture through negative selection using the EasySep CD4+ T cell isolation kit. Ficoll-Paque Plus gradient centrifugation was used to isolate PBMCs from whole blood, and the isolated PBMCs were then either used fresh or cryopreserved at -140C. Each culture condition was generally run in triplicate wells.

The library came from PCR. TCR sequencing of DNA from cultured CD4+ T cells used the Oncomine TCR Beta short-read assay at the Johns Hopkins FTIC core. The QIAamp micro DNA kit was used to extract genomic DNA from the cultured CD4+ T cells. Oncomine TCR Beta libraries made from cultured CD4+ T cells were pooled using unique dual indexes and sequenced on an Illumina iSeq 100. The original pipeline was this. Non-productive sequences were removed, and CDR3s that did not start with C, did not end with F or W, or were shorter than 7 amino acids were discarded. Antigen-specific clonotypes were identified using the MANAFEST web application through comparison of peptide-stimulated wells with reference and other culture wells. An FDR below 0.05, an odds ratio above 5, and a productive frequency above 0.1% in at least two of three replicate wells were required for clones to be considered positive. A clonotype was classed as cross-reactive if the clonotype showed significant expansion both in SARS-CoV-2 spike wells and in at least one common cold coronavirus spike condition. Levenshtein distances (stringdist) and unrooted phylogenetic trees (ape) in R version 3.6.1 were used to assess CDR3 homology. TCRdb reprocessed the public reads (quality trimming at Q25 with fastp, clone calling with MiXCR) and kept in-frame beta chains. Each entry merges the rows of one CDR3 protein and shows their most common DNA and genes. Clone size and V and J calls follow TCRdb, not the original study. Across this sample there are more than 20,000 distinct CDR3 sequences, with roughly 41% seen only once. The ten biggest clones cover 4.1% of the sample.

Spanning cysteine to phenylalanine, the CDR3 consists of 15 amino acids. The only DNA kept is the CDR3, 45 bases in frame from the first base. After removal of 11 bases from V and 1 base from J, the junction retains 9 bases not matched to a gene. The germline V gene supplies CDR1 SGHTA and CDR2 FQGNSA. About this clonotype itself: This clone's antigen is unknown. The input lacks base qualities; no much larger clone sits a single base away.

The chain uses TRBV7-2 and TRBJ2-3; a stretch of 10 junction bases matches TRBD2. The material was CD4+ T cells from blood, cultured in vitro, obtained about 7 months after SARS-CoV-2 vaccination. The receptor was derived from a human donor who had recovered from COVID-19. The CDR3 is CAWSVGLAGTDTQYF. Read as DNA, the sequence is TGTGCCTGGAGTGTAGGACTAGCGGGCACAGATACGCAGTATTTT. Extended through the reference TRBV7-2 and TRBJ2-3 proteins, this CDR3 yields the full variable domain: GAGVSQSPSNKVTEKGKDVELRCDPISGHTALYWYRQSLGQGLEFLIYFQGNSAPDKSGLPSDRFSAERTGGSVSTLTIQRTQQEDSAVYLCAWSVGLAGTDTQYFGPGTRLTVL.